Listed below are T cell receptor beta chains from one sample, sequenced in a study of cytotoxic CD8 clonotypes in ibrutinib-treated CLL. Method: immunoSEQ multiplex PCR; TCRdb's copy keeps in-frame clones and lacks some. Among tens of thousands of clones listed, about two thirds were seen once. The sample here was PBMCs, taken after 12 months of ibrutinib treatment. The receptors stem from a human donor with chronic lymphocytic leukemia. Both conserved end residues are part of each CDR3. Each record gives: CDR3 protein, CDR3 DNA, clone size, D gene, J gene, V gene. D genes are given only for firm matches. Clone size, where shown, is once, few, many, or a class for clones that have expanded.

cdr3_aa: CASSLQGAGNEQFF
cdr3_nt: TGTGCCAGCAGCCTCCAGGGGGCGGGCAATGAGCAGTTCTTC
clone_size: -
d_call: TRBD1
j_call: TRBJ2-1
v_call: TRBV2

cdr3_aa: CASSNRLGTYEQYF
cdr3_nt: TGTGCCAGCAGCAACAGGCTCGGAACCTACGAGCAGTACTTC
clone_size: few
d_call: -
j_call: TRBJ2-7
v_call: TRBV7-2

cdr3_aa: CASSSQGAGEKLFF
cdr3_nt: TGTGCCAGCAGCTCTCAGGGGGCGGGTGAAAAACTGTTTTTT
clone_size: -
d_call: TRBD1
j_call: TRBJ1-4
v_call: TRBV5-6

cdr3_aa: CASGTPQAEAFF
cdr3_nt: TGTGCCAGCGGGACGCCTCAAGCTGAAGCTTTCTTT
clone_size: once
d_call: -
j_call: TRBJ1-1
v_call: TRBV6-5

cdr3_aa: CASSSGDSPLHF
cdr3_nt: TGTGCCAGCTCCAGCGGGGATTCACCCCTCCACTTT
clone_size: few
d_call: -
j_call: TRBJ1-6
v_call: TRBV27

cdr3_aa: CASSSRDSSPLHF
cdr3_nt: TGTGCCAGCAGCTCACGGGACAGCTCACCCCTCCACTTT
clone_size: -
d_call: TRBD1
j_call: TRBJ1-6
v_call: TRBV7-2

cdr3_aa: CASNAGQGLNEKLFF
cdr3_nt: TGTGCCAGTAACGCGGGACAGGGACTGAATGAAAAACTGTTTTTT
clone_size: -
d_call: TRBD1
j_call: TRBJ1-4
v_call: TRBV19

cdr3_aa: CASSAQGAYGYTF
cdr3_nt: TGTGCCAGCAGCGCCCAAGGGGCCTATGGCTACACCTTC
clone_size: few
d_call: -
j_call: TRBJ1-2
v_call: TRBV9

cdr3_aa: CASSRVTGGTEQYF
cdr3_nt: TGTGCCAGCAGCCGAGTGACAGGGGGTACCGAGCAGTACTTC
clone_size: -
d_call: TRBD1
j_call: TRBJ2-7
v_call: TRBV7-7

cdr3_aa: CAISESGTGNEQFF
cdr3_nt: TGTGCCATCAGTGAGTCAGGTACAGGCAATGAGCAGTTCTTC
clone_size: -
d_call: -
j_call: TRBJ2-1
v_call: TRBV10-3

cdr3_aa: CASSGGGGVGYTF
cdr3_nt: TGCGCCAGCAGTGGAGGGGGAGGGGTTGGCTACACCTTC
clone_size: -
d_call: -
j_call: TRBJ1-2
v_call: TRBV10-2

cdr3_aa: CASSYNWVARGYTF
cdr3_nt: TGTGCCAGCAGCTACAATTGGGTCGCGCGTGGCTACACCTTC
clone_size: -
d_call: -
j_call: TRBJ1-2
v_call: TRBV7-2

cdr3_aa: CASSKARQGFGSPLHF
cdr3_nt: TGTGCCAGCAGCAAAGCGCGACAGGGGTTTGGATCACCCCTCCACTTT
clone_size: -
d_call: -
j_call: TRBJ1-6
v_call: TRBV21-1

cdr3_aa: CASSKPGLVGTQYF
cdr3_nt: TGTGCCAGCAGCAAGCCGGGACTAGTCGGGACCCAGTACTTC
clone_size: -
d_call: TRBD2
j_call: TRBJ2-5
v_call: TRBV7-2

cdr3_aa: CATSELGGIQETQYF
cdr3_nt: TGTGCCACCTCGGAGCTGGGGGGGATCCAAGAGACCCAGTACTTC
clone_size: -
d_call: TRBD2
j_call: TRBJ2-5
v_call: TRBV6-1

cdr3_aa: CASSPINRAPYNEQFF
cdr3_nt: TGTGCCAGCAGTCCCATCAACAGGGCCCCCTACAATGAGCAGTTCTTC
clone_size: once
d_call: -
j_call: TRBJ2-1
v_call: TRBV28

cdr3_aa: CASSSPMGQNYGYTF
cdr3_nt: TGTGCCAGCAGCTCTCCCATGGGGCAGAACTATGGCTACACCTTC
clone_size: -
d_call: -
j_call: TRBJ1-2
v_call: TRBV7-8

cdr3_aa: CASSLASGGHNFQLPSPLHF
cdr3_nt: TGTGCCAGCAGCTTAGCGTCAGGGGGCCACAACTTCCAACTCCCCTCACCCCTCCACTTT
clone_size: -
d_call: TRBD1
j_call: TRBJ1-6
v_call: TRBV7-8

cdr3_aa: CASSLSGDYGYTF
cdr3_nt: TGTGCCAGCAGTTTATCAGGGGACTATGGCTACACCTTC
clone_size: -
d_call: -
j_call: TRBJ1-2
v_call: TRBV27

cdr3_aa: CASSFSGGAWDTEAFF
cdr3_nt: TGTGCCAGCAGCTTTAGTGGGGGCGCATGGGACACTGAAGCTTTCTTT
clone_size: -
d_call: -
j_call: TRBJ1-1
v_call: TRBV5-4

cdr3_aa: CASSLNMDTQYF
cdr3_nt: TGTGCCAGCAGCTTAAACATGGATACGCAGTATTTT
clone_size: many
d_call: -
j_call: TRBJ2-3
v_call: TRBV11-2

cdr3_aa: CASSEDGRDYEQYF
cdr3_nt: TGTGCCAGCAGTGAAGATGGCAGGGACTACGAGCAGTACTTC
clone_size: -
d_call: -
j_call: TRBJ2-7
v_call: TRBV6-1

cdr3_aa: CASSNLAGGFKGTQYF
cdr3_nt: TGTGCCAGCAGTAATCTAGCGGGGGGTTTCAAGGGGACCCAGTACTTC
clone_size: once
d_call: TRBD2
j_call: TRBJ2-5
v_call: TRBV28

cdr3_aa: CATSTSGASFKAQHF
cdr3_nt: TGTGCCACCAGCACCTCGGGGGCCAGTTTCAAGGCCCAGCATTTT
clone_size: -
d_call: -
j_call: TRBJ1-5
v_call: TRBV15

cdr3_aa: CAWTHPGTPANF
cdr3_nt: TGTGCCTGGACCCACCCCGGGACTCCCGCTAATTTT
clone_size: -
d_call: -
j_call: TRBJ2-3
v_call: TRBV30

cdr3_aa: CASSRGMTKYQETQYF
cdr3_nt: TGCGCCAGCAGCCGCGGGATGACTAAGTACCAAGAGACCCAGTACTTC
clone_size: -
d_call: -
j_call: TRBJ2-5
v_call: TRBV5-1

cdr3_aa: CASSELGQTNYGYTF
cdr3_nt: TGTGCCAGCAGTGAACTGGGACAGACGAACTATGGCTACACCTTC
clone_size: -
d_call: TRBD1
j_call: TRBJ1-2
v_call: TRBV2

cdr3_aa: CASSLRQDNSPLHF
cdr3_nt: TGTGCCAGCAGTTTACGGCAGGATAATTCACCCCTCCACTTT
clone_size: few
d_call: -
j_call: TRBJ1-6
v_call: TRBV27

cdr3_aa: CASSSSQGYTGELFF
cdr3_nt: TGTGCCAGCAGCTCATCCCAGGGGTACACCGGGGAGCTGTTTTTT
clone_size: -
d_call: -
j_call: TRBJ2-2
v_call: TRBV11-3

cdr3_aa: CASGPRGANTEAFF
cdr3_nt: TGTGCTAGTGGTCCCCGAGGGGCAAACACTGAAGCTTTCTTT
clone_size: few
d_call: -
j_call: TRBJ1-1
v_call: TRBV12-5